This T cell receptor (beta chain) was identified in a study of vaccination effects on CD4 cells after COVID-19 (dated by TCRdb to between 2021 and 2022). With regard to the full study: Post-vaccine samples across the study were collected a median of 72 days after the second dose, with a range of 14 to 241. The full study included 9 to 10 COVID-19 convalescent patients and a few SARS-CoV-2-naive healthy vaccine recipients. SARS-CoV-2 spike-specific CD4+ TCR repertoires from before and after mRNA vaccination were compared in COVID-19 convalescent patients and in infection-naive vaccine recipients. Cultures from other donors in the study were sequenced using the Oncomine TCR Beta short-read assay on an Illumina iSeq 100.

In the ViraFEST assay, PBMC were stimulated with viral peptide pools, and TCR sequencing was then used to find antigen-specific CD4+ T cell clonotypes based on their expansion. After more than nine days of culture, CD4+ T cells were isolated with the EasySep CD4+ T cell isolation kit. Two doses of either the BNT162b2 or the mRNA-1273 mRNA SARS-CoV-2 vaccine were administered to participants. Negative nucleocapsid antibody results before and after vaccination confirmed that the healthy vaccine recipients had no prior SARS-CoV-2 infection. A few million PBMC per well were cultured with about 10 ug/ml peptides in IMDM containing 5% human AB serum, 10 IU/ml IL-2 and gentamicin. On days 3 and 7, half of the culture medium was replaced with fresh IL-2-containing medium. Each peptide stimulation condition was cultured in triplicate wells unless otherwise noted. PBMC were separated from whole blood using Ficoll-Paque Plus gradient centrifugation and were then either cryopreserved at -140C or used fresh. The spike proteins of SARS-CoV-2 and of the common cold coronaviruses HCoV-NL63, HCoV-OC43 and HCoV-229E were spanned by overlapping peptide pools. Genomic DNA was extracted from cultured CD4+ T cells with the QIAamp micro DNA kit.

Trimming removed 2 bases from V and 1 base from J; the gene matches leave 4 bases unexplained. The CDR3 runs 16 amino acids, cysteine and phenylalanine included. Of the read, only the CDR3 DNA is kept; its 48 bases are in frame from base 1. The germline V gene sets CDR1 to LGHNA and CDR2 to YNFKEQ. Concerning this clone: Its antigen remains unidentified. Per-nucleotide qualities are absent, and no much larger clonotype sits a single base away.

Paper-wide results and their limitations: Among healthy vaccine recipients, nearly all vaccine-induced clones were SARS-CoV-2 mono-reactive, and just 1 of 255 was cross-reactive with common cold coronaviruses. The study was limited by a small number of convalescent patients and lacked early post-infection timepoints. At late post-vaccination timepoints, both infection-induced and vaccine-induced clones showed marked clonal contraction, consistent with waning T cell responses.

Library preparation employed the immunoSEQ multiplex PCR assay. DNA from the cultured and isolated CD4+ T cells underwent TCR beta CDR3 sequencing. The paper's data handling went like this. The analysis removed non-productive TCR sequences, trimmed reads to the CDR3 region, and retained only CDR3s that were 7 or more amino acids long. Antigen-specific clonotypes were identified using the MANAFEST web app by comparison of expansion in peptide wells against reference cultures. Positive clones required FDR<0.05 expansion versus reference and all other wells, odds ratio above 5, and frequency above 0.1% in two replicate wells. A clonotype was defined as cross-reactive if the clonotype was significantly expanded both in SARS-CoV-2 spike wells and in at least one common cold coronavirus spike condition. CDR3 similarity was assessed by Levenshtein distance using the stringdist R package, and unrooted trees were constructed with ape in R 3.6.1. What TCRdb holds here is the immuneACCESS table cut down to in-frame rearrangements. Part of the clones is not present; checked against another copy, under half of the missing clones reflect an unresolved V gene, and the others are unexplained. The D gene and trimming were derived from the DNA, and the V and J assignments and clone size from that table. Here the sample has around 20,000 clones; more than 70% occur a single time. The ten largest clonotypes hold around 10% of the sample.

Rearrangement joined TRBV4-2 to TRBJ1-4, with 7 bases matching TRBD1. The receptor was derived from a human donor who received a COVID-19 vaccine. Sequencing used CD4+ T cells from PBMCs cultured with HCoV-229E spike peptides, obtained after COVID-19 vaccination. Taken with the paper, the label for cell subset or site translates to: HCoV-229E spike overlapping peptide pool stimulation. Read as DNA, the sequence is TGTGCCAGCAGCCAACTTAACAGGGGAACTAATGAAAAACTGTTTTTT. It is translated as CASSQLNRGTNEKLFF.